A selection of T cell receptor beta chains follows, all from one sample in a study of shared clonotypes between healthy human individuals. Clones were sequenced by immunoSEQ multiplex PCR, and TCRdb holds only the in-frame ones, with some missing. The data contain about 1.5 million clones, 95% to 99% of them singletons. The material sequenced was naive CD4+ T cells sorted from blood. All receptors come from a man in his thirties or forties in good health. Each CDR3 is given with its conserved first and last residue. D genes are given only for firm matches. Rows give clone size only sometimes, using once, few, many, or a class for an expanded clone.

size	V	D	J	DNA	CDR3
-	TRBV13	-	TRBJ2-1	TGTGCCAGCAGCTTAGAGCTGGGATCGGATGAGCAGTTCTTC	CASSLELGSDEQFF
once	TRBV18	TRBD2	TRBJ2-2	TGTGCCAGCCCAATCGGTAGCGGGAGGCACACCGGGGAGCTGTTTTTT	CASPIGSGRHTGELFF
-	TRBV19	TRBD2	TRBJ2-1	TGTGCCAGTAGTATAACGGGACTAGCGGCTTACAATGAGCAGTTCTTC	CASSITGLAAYNEQFF
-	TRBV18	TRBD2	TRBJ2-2	TGTGCCAGCTCACCACCGGGTCTAGCGGTCTACACCGGGGAGCTGTTTTTT	CASSPPGLAVYTGELFF
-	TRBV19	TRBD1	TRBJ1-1	TGTGCCAGTAGTTCGACAGGGGGGGGGAACACTGAAGCTTTCTTT	CASSSTGGGNTEAFF
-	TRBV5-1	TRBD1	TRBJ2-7	TGCGCCAGCAGCTTACAGGGGGCTTTCTACGAGCAGTACTTC	CASSLQGAFYEQYF
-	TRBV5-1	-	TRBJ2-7	TGCGCCAGCAGCTTGGTACAGGGATACGAGCAGTACTTC	CASSLVQGYEQYF
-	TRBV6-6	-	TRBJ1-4	TGTGCCAGCAATTCAGAGACAGGACGTAATGAAAAACTGTTTTTT	CASNSETGRNEKLFF
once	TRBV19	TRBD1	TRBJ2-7	TGTGCCAGTAGCAAACAGGGGGCGGTAAACTACGAGCAGTACTTC	CASSKQGAVNYEQYF
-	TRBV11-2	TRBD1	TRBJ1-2	TGTGCCAGCGGCCCCCGGGACAGATCCTATGGCTACACCTTC	CASGPRDRSYGYTF
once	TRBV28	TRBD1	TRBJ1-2	TGTGCCAGCAGTTTCGGACAGGGAAGTTGGGGCTACACCTTC	CASSFGQGSWGYTF
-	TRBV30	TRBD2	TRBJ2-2	TGTGCCTGGAGTGCGGGGGGGGCGGGAGAACGGACCGGGGAGCTGTTTTTT	CAWSAGGAGERTGELFF
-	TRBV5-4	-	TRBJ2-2	TGTGCCAGCAGAACGGGAGAACGGAGCACCGGGGAGCTGTTTTTT	CASRTGERSTGELFF
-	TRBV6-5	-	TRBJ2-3	TGTGCCAGCAGCGGCCCTGGGACAAGCACAGATACGCAGTATTTT	CASSGPGTSTDTQYF
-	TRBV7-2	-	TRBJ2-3	TGTGCCAGCAGCCTGCAGGCGGGACTCACAGATACGCAGTATTTT	CASSLQAGLTDTQYF
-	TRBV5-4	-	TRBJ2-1	TGTGCCAGCAGCTTGGGGGGGGGCGATGAGCAGTTCTTC	CASSLGGGDEQFF
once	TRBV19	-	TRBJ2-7	TGTGCCAGTGCGGGACAGACCGAAGTCTCCTACGAGCAGTACTTC	CASAGQTEVSYEQYF
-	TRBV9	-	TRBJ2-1	TGTGCCAGCAGTCAACTAGGGGCCAGCTCCTACAATGAGCAGTTCTTC	CASSQLGASSYNEQFF
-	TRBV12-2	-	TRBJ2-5	TGTGCAAGTCGCTTGGGACTATCCCAAGAGACCCAGTACTTC	CASRLGLSQETQYF
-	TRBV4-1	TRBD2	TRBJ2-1	TGCGCCAGCAGCCAAGAATCGGCTAGCGGGAGAACCAGGGAGCAGTTCTTC	CASSQESASGRTREQFF
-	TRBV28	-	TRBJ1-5	TGTGCCAGCAGTTTAAGGGGATTAGCTAACAATCAGCCCCAGCATTTT	CASSLRGLANNQPQHF
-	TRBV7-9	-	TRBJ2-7	TGTGCCAGCAGCTCCCTCCCCGGGCGGGGACACGAGCAGTACTTC	CASSSLPGRGHEQYF
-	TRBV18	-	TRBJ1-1	TGTGCCAGCTCAACCATAGGAGGGGTGGACACTGAAGCTTTCTTT	CASSTIGGVDTEAFF
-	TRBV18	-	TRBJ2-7	TGTGCCAGCTCACCGATATCCGGGACTTTACCCTACGAGCAGTACTTC	CASSPISGTLPYEQYF
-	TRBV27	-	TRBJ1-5	TGTGCCAGGGTATTCACATGGGTACTCTATTATAGCAATCAGCCCCAGCATTTT	CARVFTWVLYYSNQPQHF
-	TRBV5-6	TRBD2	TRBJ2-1	TGTGCCAGCAGCTTGGCTCTAGCGGGAGGCTCCTACAATGAGCAGTTCTTC	CASSLALAGGSYNEQFF
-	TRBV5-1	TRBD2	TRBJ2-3	TGCGCTGCGGGAGCGGGACCAACAGATACGCAGTATTTT	CAAGAGPTDTQYF
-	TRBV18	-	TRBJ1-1	TGTGCCAGCTCACCACTGATGGGGGGAGTATTGGAGGCTGAAGCTTTCTTT	CASSPLMGGVLEAEAFF
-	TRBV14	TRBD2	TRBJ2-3	TGTGCCAGCAGCCTAGCGGGAGTACGAACAGATACGCAGTATTTT	CASSLAGVRTDTQYF
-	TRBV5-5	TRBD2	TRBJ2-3	TGTGCCAGCAGCCGTACCACACTAGCGGGAGTCACAGATACGCAGTATTTT	CASSRTTLAGVTDTQYF
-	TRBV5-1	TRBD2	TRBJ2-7	TGCGCCAGCAGCTTGGAAAGGACTAGCGGTTGGGGCGAGCAGTACTTC	CASSLERTSGWGEQYF
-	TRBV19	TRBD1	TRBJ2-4	TGTGCCAGTAGTTCTTGGCCGGGACAGGGCCTGAACATTCAGTACTTC	CASSSWPGQGLNIQYF
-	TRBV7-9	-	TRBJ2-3	TGTGCCAGCAGCTTCGAGGGGACCACAGATACGCAGTATTTT	CASSFEGTTDTQYF
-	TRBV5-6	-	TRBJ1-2	TGTGCCAGCAGCTTGCTGAGTTCCGCGAATGGCTACACCTTC	CASSLLSSANGYTF
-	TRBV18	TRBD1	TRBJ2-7	TGTGCCAGCTCACCGACCGGGACAGTCTACGAGCAGTACTTC	CASSPTGTVYEQYF
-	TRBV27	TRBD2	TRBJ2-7	TGTGCCAGCAGTTTAGCTAGCGGGAGAACCTACGAGCAGTACTTC	CASSLASGRTYEQYF
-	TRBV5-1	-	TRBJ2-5	TGCGCCAGCAGCTCGACCACACAGCGAGAGACCCAGTACTTC	CASSSTTQRETQYF
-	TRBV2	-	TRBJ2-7	TGTGCCAGCAGTGAAGCCAGACCCTACGAGCAGTACTTC	CASSEARPYEQYF
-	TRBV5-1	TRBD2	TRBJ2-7	TGCGCCAGCAGCATAGGGACTAGATACGAGCAGTACTTC	CASSIGTRYEQYF
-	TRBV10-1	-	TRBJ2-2	TGCGCCAGCAGAGGGAACACCGGGGAGCTGTTTTTT	CASRGNTGELFF
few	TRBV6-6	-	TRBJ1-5	TGTGCCAGCAGTTACGGGGGTCAGCCCCAGCATTTT	CASSYGGQPQHF
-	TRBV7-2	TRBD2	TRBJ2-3	TGTGCCAGCAGCCTTCATGGCGGGAGGGCAGATACGCAGTATTTT	CASSLHGGRADTQYF
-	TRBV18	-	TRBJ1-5	TGTGCCAGCTCACCGTCGGCCAGCCATCAGCCCCAGCATTTT	CASSPSASHQPQHF
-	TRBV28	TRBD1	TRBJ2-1	TGTGCCAGCAGCCCGGGACAGGTCCTCCCTAGGAATGAGCAGTTCTTC	CASSPGQVLPRNEQFF
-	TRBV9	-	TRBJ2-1	TGTGCCAGCAGCGCGGCCAATGAGCAGTTCTTC	CASSAANEQFF
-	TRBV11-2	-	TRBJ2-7	TGTGCCAGCAGCTTAGAGACGGCTGAACTGGGCTACGAGCAGTACTTC	CASSLETAELGYEQYF